This T cell receptor (beta chain) was documented in a study of T-cell memory formation after mild COVID-19. Turning to the study itself: In these data, TCR clusters were largely donor specific.

General study results and limits: In pre-infection memory, a portion of responding clones appeared, which suggested that cross-reactive memory joined.

In TCRdb, the 5' RACE reads were re-called with MiXCR into one record per CDR3 protein. Of around 320,000 distinct CDR3 sequences listed, around an eighth are singletons. Germline V gene data show CDR1 as MNHEY and CDR2 as SMNVEV (reference sequence). The CDR3 spans 16 residues. Trimming removed 5 bases from V and 0 bases from J; junction bases left unmatched: 7. This clonotype has a count of ten or more. Its antigen is currently unknown. The chain employs TRBV27 and TRBJ1-3; 7 positions match TRBD1. This clonotype originated in a man aged 18 to 29 who had mild COVID-19 (a few samples of this study predate the infection). Cell type and time point are not known. What was sequenced was PBMCs or a T cell subset sorted from them (not recorded which). CDR3 in amino acids: CASSERQGFSGNTIYF. As DNA, the CDR3 is TGTGCCAGCAGTGAACGACAGGGATTCTCTGGAAACACCATATATTTT.